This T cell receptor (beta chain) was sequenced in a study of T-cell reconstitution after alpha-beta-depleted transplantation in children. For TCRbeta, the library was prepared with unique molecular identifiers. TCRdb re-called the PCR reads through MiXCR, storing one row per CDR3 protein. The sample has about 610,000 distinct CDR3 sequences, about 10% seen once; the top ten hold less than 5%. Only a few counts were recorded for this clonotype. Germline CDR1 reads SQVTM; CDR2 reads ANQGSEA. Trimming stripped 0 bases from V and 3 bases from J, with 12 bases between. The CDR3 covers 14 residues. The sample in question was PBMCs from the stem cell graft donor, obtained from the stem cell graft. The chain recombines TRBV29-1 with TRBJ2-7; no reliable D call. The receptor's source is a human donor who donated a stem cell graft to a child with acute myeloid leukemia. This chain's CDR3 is CSVEDRHGNYEQYF. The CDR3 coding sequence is TGCAGCGTTGAAGATCGACACGGAAACTACGAGCAGTACTTC.